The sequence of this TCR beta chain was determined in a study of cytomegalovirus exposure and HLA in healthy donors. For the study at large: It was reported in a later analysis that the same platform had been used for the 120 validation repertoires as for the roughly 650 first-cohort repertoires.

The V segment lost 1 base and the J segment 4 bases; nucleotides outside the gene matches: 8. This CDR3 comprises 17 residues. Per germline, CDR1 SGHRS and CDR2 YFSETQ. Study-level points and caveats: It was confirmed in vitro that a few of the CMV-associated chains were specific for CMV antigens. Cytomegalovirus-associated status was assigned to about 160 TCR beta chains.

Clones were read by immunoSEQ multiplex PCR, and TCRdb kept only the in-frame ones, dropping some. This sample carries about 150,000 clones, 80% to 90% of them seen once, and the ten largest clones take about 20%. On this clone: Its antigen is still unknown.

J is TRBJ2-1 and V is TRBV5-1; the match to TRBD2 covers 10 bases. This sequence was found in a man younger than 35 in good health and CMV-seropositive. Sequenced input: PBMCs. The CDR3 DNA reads TGCGCCAGCAGCTTGCGAGGGACTAGCGTGACATACAATGAGCAGTTCTTC. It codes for CASSLRGTSVTYNEQFF.